This entry concerns a single T cell receptor (beta chain). The target antigen is unknown. The V gene's germline CDR1 is LGHNT and CDR2 FRNRAP. Trimming cost V 1 base and J 5 bases; bases outside gene matches: 8. The CDR3 is 16 residues long. The data stem from a study of T cell repertoires in cytomegalovirus infection. Study background: CMV epitopes that were recently identified and HLA-C-restricted were used alongside well-studied HLA-B-restricted ones. CMV infection together with matching HLA type was indicated by public TCR beta signatures.

Whole-study results and caveats: Frequencies of public TCR beta families were cumulated, and this identified carriers of CMV plus the relevant HLA. Within the response measured ex vivo, HLA-C-restricted CMV-specific TCR beta clonotypes were dominant.

A single record per CDR3 protein comes from TCRdb applying MiXCR to the reads. The sample yields under 350,000 distinct CDR3 sequences, about 20% seen once. This receptor was identified in a human donor in good health (CMV status not recorded). Some clones in this sample may be carry-over from other donors' samples. This specimen consisted of cultured PBMCs, obtained from culture after CMV antigen stimulation. This chain links TRBV12-5 with TRBJ2-3; 8 positions match TRBD2. For the CDR3, the DNA is TGTGCTAGTGGTTTGGCAACAGCGGGAGTGGTAGATACGCAGTATTTT. This codes for CASGLATAGVVDTQYF.